Sequencing of this TCR beta chain was carried out in a study of blood T cell repertoires in COVID-19. For the study at large: Sites across the United States, Italy and Spain contributed samples from acute and convalescent COVID-19.

The authors' processing: Estimates of nucleated cell counts were drawn from the amplification of reference gene primers. Data came from immunoSEQ multiplex PCR; TCRdb stores just in-frame clones and leaves some out. The V and J calls and the clone size are those of that table, but D and trimming were determined from the DNA. The table shows a few hundred thousand clones, with 85% occurring only once. Per the germline V gene, CDR1 is MGHRA and CDR2 is YSYEKL. The V segment lost 4 bases and the J segment 2 bases; nucleotides outside the gene matches: 2. The CDR3 has 15 amino acids. The chain carries TRBV4-1 and TRBJ1-3; 10 nucleotides align to TRBD1. Sequenced material: peripheral blood. This TCR came from a woman aged 18-30 years with acute or convalescent COVID-19. CDR3 bases: TGCGCCAGCAGCCCCGGGACAGGGGCTGGAAACACCATATATTTT. Its protein is CASSPGTGAGNTIYF.